Given below is one TCR beta chain in context. Its antigen is unidentified. Trimming stripped 2 bases from V and 13 bases from J, with 5 bases between. Germline V gene sequence: CDR1 MNHEY, CDR2 SVGAGI. The CDR3 totals 9 residues. Following extraction, RNA underwent reverse transcription to cDNA, which served as the sequencing template. The assay was immunoSEQ multiplex PCR, and TCRdb's table has in-frame clones only and misses some. Of fewer than 110,000 clones listed, roughly 84% are singletons. These data belong to a study of CD8+ T cells in alopecia areata. The treatment: oral pan-JAK inhibitor, 5-10 mg twice daily. Overall study results and limits: The presence of one nonresponder keeps the tie between baseline CD8+ expansion and response uncertain.

This receptor was obtained from a human donor with alopecia areata. The source material was CD8+ T cells sorted from blood, sampled at week 24, from a patient treated with tofacitinib. The rearrangement uses TRBV6-5 and TRBJ2-5, with unresolved D. The CDR3, as DNA: TGTGCCAGCAGTTACAGCAGGTACTTC. It specifies CASSYSRYF.